Below are 13 T cell receptor beta chains sequenced from a single sample in a study of T cells after yellow fever vaccination (dated by TCRdb to the late 2010s). Library generation was performed with 5' RACE. Sequencing was performed on an Illumina HiSeq 2500. Starting from the raw public reads, TCRdb applied fastp trimming at Q25, assembled clones with MiXCR and retained in-frame beta chains. CDR3 protein sequences are deduplicated, and each keeps its most common genes and DNA. The sample table records nearly 350,000 distinct CDR3 sequences; approximately 8% of these occur just once. 15% to 20% of the sample is held by the ten biggest clonotypes. Reading the label with the study, this specimen's treatment or condition is: live attenuated yellow fever vaccine strain. Here the sequenced sample was PBMCs, taken roughly 46 days after the first yellow fever vaccination. These receptors originate from a man in his late teens or twenties who received the YFV17D yellow fever vaccine.

The CDR3 spells CASRADRVIAIQYF. The CDR3 DNA is TGTGCCAGCAGGGCGGACAGGGTTATCGCCATTCAGTACTTC. V usage is TRBV2 and J usage is TRBJ2-4, with TRBD1 identical over 8 bases. This CDR3 comprises 14 residues. The germline gives CDR1 SNHLY, CDR2 FYNNEI. V lost 6 bases and J lost 9; bases outside the gene matches: 10.

The chain recombines TRBV10-3 with TRBJ2-1; 7 nucleotides agree with TRBD1. The V segment lost 10 bases and the J segment 0 bases; nucleotides outside the gene matches: 6. Germline assignment: CDR1 ENHRY and CDR2 SYGVKD. The CDR3 loop spans 14 amino acids. CDR3 sequence reads: CATAAGGSYNEQFF. The CDR3 bases are TGTGCCACCGCCGCAGGGGGCTCCTACAATGAGCAGTTCTTC.

The genes are TRBV20-1 and TRBJ1-2; D ambiguous. Trimming took off 5 bases at V and 4 bases at J, with 17 bases between the two ends. The length of the CDR3 is 14 residues. Germline loops: CDR1 DFQATT, CDR2 SNEGSKA (reference sequence). The CDR3 DNA reads as TGCAGTGCTTCGTCCAGTCCCAGGAGCTATGGCTACACCTTC. Its translation is CSASSSPRSYGYTF.

This clonotype came up a few times. The chain recombines TRBV5-5 with TRBJ2-3; TRBD1 matches at 9 bases. The J segment lost 1 base and the V segment lost 3 bases, leaving 6 bases of the junction unmatched. Germline V gives CDR1 SGHKS, CDR2 YYEKEE (reference sequence). This CDR3 contains 16 residues. The CDR3 loop reads CASSWTGQGRTDTQYF. CDR3 DNA: TGTGCCAGCAGCTGGACGGGACAGGGTCGCACAGATACGCAGTATTTT.

This clonotype was observed a few times. The chain links TRBV5-1 to TRBJ2-1; D possibly matches TRBD1 or TRBD2 (5 bases each). Per germline, CDR1 SGHRS and CDR2 YFSETQ. With 4 bases removed from V and 6 bases from J, the gap between germline ends came to 14 bases. This CDR3 is built from 14 residues. The CDR3 is CASSPLWGTNEQFF. The CDR3, as DNA: TGCGCCAGCAGCCCACTTTGGGGGACCAATGAGCAGTTCTTC.

The rearrangement links TRBV9 to TRBJ2-2; TRBD2 aligns across 11 bases. Per the germline V gene, CDR1 is SGDLS and CDR2 is YYNGEE. The CDR3 consists of 17 residues. V lost 1 base, J lost 3 bases, and 5 bases stayed unmatched. The CDR3 protein is CASSVPTSGDYTGELFF. As DNA, the CDR3 is TGTGCCAGCAGCGTACCGACTAGCGGGGACTACACCGGGGAGCTGTTTTTT.

This clonotype was detected ten times or more. The J gene is TRBJ1-2, the V gene TRBV28; no reliable D call. The V and J ends lost 8 bases and 3 bases respectively, with 16 bases between them. The CDR3 is 14 residues long. Per germline, CDR1 MDHEN and CDR2 SYDVKM. CDR3 coding DNA: TGTGCCAGCGCGGACCGGACGGTGTACTATGGCTACACCTTC. Protein: CASADRTVYYGYTF.

This clonotype was counted many times. This sequence joins TRBV12-3 or TRBV12-4 and TRBJ2-1; D is perhaps TRBD1 (5 bases). V was trimmed by 3 bases and J by 8 bases, leaving 11 bases between them. The length of the CDR3 is 13 residues. The CDR3 sequence is CASSFKGIDEQFF. DNA of the CDR3: TGTGCCAGCAGTTTTAAGGGGATAGATGAGCAGTTCTTC.

Ten or more counts support this clonotype. V and J are TRBV10-3 and TRBJ2-7; 8 nucleotides line up with TRBD2. Looked up from germline, CDR1 is ENHRY and CDR2 is SYGVKD. V was pared by 3 bases and J by 7 bases, with 8 bases of the junction left unmatched. The CDR3 length is 14 residues. This CDR3 reads CAISEGGLAGEQYV. The CDR3 DNA follows: TGTGCCATCAGTGAAGGTGGACTAGCCGGTGAGCAGTACGTC.

The chain joins TRBV14 to TRBJ1-1; D ambiguous. CDR1 is SGHDN, CDR2 FVKESK, per germline. The CDR3 has 14 amino acids. Trimming took off 0 bases at V and 1 base at J, with 6 bases between the two ends. The CDR3 spells CASSQDWTNTEAFF. In nucleotides, the CDR3 is TGTGCCAGCAGCCAAGACTGGACGAACACTGAAGCTTTCTTT. Full variable domain (missing parts from reference TRBV14 and TRBJ1-1): EAGVTQFPSHSVIEKGQTVTLRCDPISGHDNLYWYRRVMGKEIKFLLHFVKESKQDESGMPNNRFLAERTGGTYSTLKVQPAELEDSGVYFCASSQDWTNTEAFFGQGTRLTVV.

The chain combines TRBV28 with TRBJ1-4; the match to TRBD1 covers 10 bases. J was trimmed by 0 bases and V by 6 bases; bases with no gene match: 4. Germline-derived CDR1 and CDR2 are MDHEN and SYDVKM. The CDR3 is made up of 16 amino acids. The CDR3 coding sequence is TGTGCCAGCAGAGAGACAGGGGGCGCAACTAATGAAAAACTGTTTTTT. Translated: CASRETGGATNEKLFF. Full variable domain (rest looked up from reference TRBV28 and TRBJ1-4): DVKVTQSSRYLVKRTGEKVFLECVQDMDHENMFWYRQDPGLGLRLIYFSYDVKMKEKGDIPEGYSVSREKKERFSLILESASTNQTSMYLCASRETGGATNEKLFFGSGTQLSVL.

The rearrangement uses TRBV21-1 and TRBJ1-5. TRBV21-1 is deemed a pseudogene. This CDR3 has 14 residues. In DNA form, the CDR3 reads TGTGCCAGCATCGGACGTTTGCGCAATCAGCCCCAGCATTTT. This translates into CASIGRLRNQPQHF.

This clonotype was observed a handful of times. This sequence joins TRBV20-1 and TRBJ2-7, with D perhaps matching TRBD1 (6 bases). Trimming took off 6 bases at V and 6 bases at J, with 21 bases between the two ends. The CDR3 runs to 14 residues. Germline CDR1 reads DFQATT; CDR2 reads SNEGSKA (reference sequence). This CDR3 reads CSAQWGTGTGEQYF. The DNA for the CDR3 is TGCAGTGCCCAATGGGGAACAGGGACCGGCGAGCAGTACTTC.